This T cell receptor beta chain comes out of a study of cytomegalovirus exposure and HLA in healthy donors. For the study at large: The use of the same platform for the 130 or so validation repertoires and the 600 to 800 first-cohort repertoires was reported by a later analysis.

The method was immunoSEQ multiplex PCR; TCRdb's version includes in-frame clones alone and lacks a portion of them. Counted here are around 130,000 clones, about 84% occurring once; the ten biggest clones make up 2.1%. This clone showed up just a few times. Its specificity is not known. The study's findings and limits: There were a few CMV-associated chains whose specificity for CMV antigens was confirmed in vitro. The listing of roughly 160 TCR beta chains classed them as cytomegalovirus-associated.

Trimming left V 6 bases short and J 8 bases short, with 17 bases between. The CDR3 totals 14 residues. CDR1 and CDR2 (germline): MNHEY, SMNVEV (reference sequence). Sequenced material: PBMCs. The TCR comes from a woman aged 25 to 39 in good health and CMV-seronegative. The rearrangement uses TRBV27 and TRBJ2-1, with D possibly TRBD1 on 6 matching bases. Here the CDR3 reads CASSGLYGGHEQFF. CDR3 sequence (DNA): TGTGCCAGCAGCGGCCTTTATGGGGGCCATGAGCAGTTCTTC.